The entry below gives a single T cell receptor beta chain sequence along with its context. As yet, its antigen is unknown. TCRdb keeps only in-frame clones here, not all; method: immunoSEQ multiplex PCR. The sample includes roughly 87,000 clones, around nine tenths of them seen just once. The sample belongs to a study of T cell responses to AZD1222 COVID-19 vaccine. V lost 8 bases and J lost 6; bases outside the gene matches: 6. Germline V gene lookup returns CDR1 GTSNPN and CDR2 SVGIG (reference sequence). CDR3 length equals 14 residues. Whole-study results and caveats: Repertoires were sampled only after the peak T cell response. Most donors were white British and more were female, and clonal diversity was possibly underestimated. At baseline, just five or six AZD1222 recipients tested seropositive.

This TCR was recovered from an adult who received the AZD1222 COVID-19 vaccine. J is TRBJ1-6 and V is TRBV30; 11 bases agree with TRBD1. The sample was peripheral blood, taken 28 days after the second AZD1222 dose. CDR3 sequence reads: CAGQGAVSNSPLHF. The CDR3 DNA sequence: TGTGCCGGACAGGGGGCTGTTAGTAATTCACCCCTCCACTTT.